These 25 T cell receptor beta chains were all obtained from the same sample, sequenced in a study of radiotherapy plus CTLA-4 blockade in lung cancer. Data came from immunoSEQ multiplex PCR; TCRdb stores just in-frame clones and leaves some out. The repertoire holds about 88,000 clones, with roughly 78% as singletons. Sequences were derived from peripheral blood, sampled from a patient treated with radiotherapy plus ipilimumab. The receptors were sampled from a human donor with non-small cell lung cancer that progressed on radiotherapy plus ipilimumab.

J is TRBJ2-7 and V is TRBV5-5; D not certain. V was pared by 3 bases and J by 0 bases, with 10 bases between. The CDR3 is 14 amino acids. The germline CDR1 and CDR2 sequences are SGHKS and YYEKEE (reference sequence). The CDR3 DNA sequence: TGTGCCAGCAGCTCCAGACTGAGCTCCTACGAGCAGTACTTC. Translating gives CASSSRLSSYEQYF.

This chain uses TRBV28 with TRBJ2-1, with TRBD2 matching 12 bases. The CDR3 loop spans 20 amino acids. Trimming at V came to 5 bases and at J to 5 bases, leaving 19 bases not matched to a gene. The germline CDR1 and CDR2 sequences are MDHEN and SYDVKM. CDR3 sequence reads: CASSPQGGSSGGAENNEQFF. The CDR3, as DNA: TGTGCCAGCAGTCCCCAAGGGGGGTCTAGCGGGGGGGCCGAAAACAATGAGCAGTTCTTC.

The chain couples TRBV15 to TRBJ2-7; tentative D call: TRBD2 (5 bases). The CDR3 covers 16 residues. V dropped 0 bases and J dropped 1 base, with 13 bases sitting between them. Germline values: CDR1 LNHNV, CDR2 YYDKDF (reference sequence). This CDR3 is CATSRDEDSASYEQYF. The DNA of the CDR3 is TGTGCCACCAGCAGAGATGAGGATAGCGCTTCCTACGAGCAGTACTTC.

The genes are TRBV4-3 and TRBJ1-6; 7 bases fit TRBD1. Trimming cost V 4 bases and J 10 bases; bases outside gene matches: 13. Germline V CDR1 and CDR2: LGHNA, YSLEER. The CDR3 sequence is 16 residues long. The CDR3 protein is CASSLLPPRGDSPLHF. As DNA, the CDR3 is TGCGCCAGCAGCCTTCTCCCCCCCAGGGGGGACTCACCCCTCCACTTT.

The chain recombines TRBV19 with TRBJ1-4; 8 nucleotides agree with TRBD1. Trimming at V came to 5 bases and at J to 7 bases, leaving 9 bases not matched to a gene. This CDR3 has 15 residues. Germline CDR1 and CDR2: LNHDA and SQIVND (reference sequence). The CDR3 reads CASSPTGDEGEKLFF. CDR3 nucleotides: TGTGCCAGTAGTCCGACAGGGGATGAGGGTGAAAAACTGTTTTTT. Full variable domain (remainder filled in from reference TRBV19 and TRBJ1-4): DGGITQSPKYLFRKEGQNVTLSCEQNLNHDAMYWYRQDPGQGLRLIYYSQIVNDFQKGDIAEGYSVSREKKESFPLTVTSAQKNPTAFYLCASSPTGDEGEKLFFGSGTQLSVL.

This chain links TRBV18 with TRBJ2-3; no clear D gene. CDR3 length: 14 residues. CDR1 and CDR2 (germline): KGHSH, LQKENI. V was shortened by 3 bases and J by 3 bases, with 10 bases between the two germline ends. CDR3 DNA: TGTGCCAGCTCACCCGTATGGGGAACAGATACGCAGTATTTT. It translates to CASSPVWGTDTQYF.

The chain carries TRBV11-2 and TRBJ2-1, with unresolved D. The V gene's germline CDR1 is SGHAT and CDR2 FQNNGV. This CDR3 contains 15 residues. Trimming stripped 0 bases from V and 2 bases from J, with 8 bases between. CDR3 bases: TGTGCCAGCAGCTTAGATCTAGGGACCTACAATGAGCAGTTCTTC. Amino acids: CASSLDLGTYNEQFF.

A remark on this clone: In the same sample, other DNA sequences code for this CDR3. V usage is TRBV5-1 and J usage is TRBJ2-2, with D possibly TRBD1 on 5 matching bases. Germline V lookup: CDR1 SGHRS, CDR2 YFSETQ. V lost 2 bases to trimming and J lost 3 bases, with 5 bases between them. The CDR3 contains 13 residues. This CDR3 reads CASSFRDTGELFF. In nucleotides, the CDR3 is TGCGCCAGCAGCTTCAGGGACACCGGGGAGCTGTTTTTT.

The chain couples TRBV10-2 to TRBJ2-7; tentative D call: TRBD2 (5 bases). Per germline, CDR1 WSHSY and CDR2 SAAADI. Trimming took off 2 bases at V and 3 bases at J, with 14 bases between the two ends. The CDR3 has 15 residues. For the CDR3, the DNA is TGCGCCAGCAGTGAGATCGATATGGGAGTCTACGAGCAGTACTTC. It encodes CASSEIDMGVYEQYF.

The gene calls are TRBV27 and TRBJ2-7, with D perhaps matching TRBD2 (6 bases). The CDR3 spans 14 residues. CDR1 and CDR2 (germline): MNHEY, SMNVEV (reference sequence). With 2 bases removed from V and 5 bases from J, the gap between germline ends came to 13 bases. The CDR3 DNA reads TGTGCCAGCAGTTTAGGTGGAGGGCGGGACGAGCAGTACTTC. Translation: CASSLGGGRDEQYF.

This chain links TRBV6-5 with TRBJ2-1; D possibly corresponds to TRBD2 (5 bases). This CDR3 is 13 amino acids long. Trimming cost V 8 bases and J 2 bases, with 10 bases left between them. In germline, CDR1 is MNHEY, CDR2 SVGAGI. The CDR3 loop is CASGSPAYNEQFF. The CDR3 nucleotides are TGTGCCAGCGGGAGTCCCGCCTACAATGAGCAGTTCTTC.

There are a few counts of this clone. CDR3 amino acids: CASSDKLAGTGELFF. The DNA for the CDR3 is TGTGCCAGCAGTGATAAGCTAGCGGGCACCGGGGAGCTGTTTTTT. This chain links TRBV2 with TRBJ2-2; 8 nucleotides agree with TRBD2. V shed 3 bases, J shed 4 bases, and the junction held 4 bases outside the gene matches. The CDR3 loop spans 15 amino acids. Germline values: CDR1 SNHLY, CDR2 FYNNEI.

This clone was seen more than once but under ten times. The chain uses TRBV5-1 and TRBJ1-1; no reliable D call. The V end was cut by 3 bases, the J end by 1 base, with 1 base between. Germline V gives CDR1 SGHRS, CDR2 YFSETQ. This CDR3 spans 11 amino acids. The CDR3: CASSWNTEAFF. DNA of the CDR3: TGCGCCAGCAGCTGGAACACTGAAGCTTTCTTT.

The V and J genes are TRBV7-2 and TRBJ1-2; tentative D call: TRBD1 (5 bases). V dropped 2 bases and J dropped 6 bases, with 7 bases sitting between them. The CDR3 spans 12 residues. Germline lookup yields CDR1 SGHTA and CDR2 FQGNSA. Here the CDR3 DNA reads TGTGCCAGCAGCTTACTAGGGGATGGCTACACCTTC. This codes for CASSLLGDGYTF. Full variable domain (rest looked up from reference TRBV7-2 and TRBJ1-2): GAGVSQSPSNKVTEKGKDVELRCDPISGHTALYWYRQSLGQGLEFLIYFQGNSAPDKSGLPSDRFSAERTGGSVSTLTIQRTQQEDSAVYLCASSLLGDGYTFGSGTRLTVV.

The CDR3 protein is CASAPRPDNTEAFF. CDR3 coding DNA: TGTGCCAGCGCCCCTAGGCCAGATAACACTGAAGCTTTCTTT. J is TRBJ1-1 and V is TRBV2; no clear D gene. The CDR3 is 14 residues long. The germline V and J ends were trimmed by 8 bases and 2 bases, with 15 bases remaining between them. Per the germline V gene, CDR1 is SNHLY and CDR2 is FYNNEI.

This clone appeared once. The chain has TRBV2 and TRBJ1-2; no clear D gene. Trimming left V 8 bases short and J 3 bases short, with 16 bases between. Germline V CDR1 and CDR2: SNHLY, FYNNEI. This CDR3 comprises 14 residues. CDR3 protein: CASDNQVDDYGYTF. Written as DNA, the CDR3 is TGTGCCAGCGATAATCAGGTGGATGACTATGGCTACACCTTC.

The genes are TRBV7-2 and TRBJ2-7; 8 bases agree with TRBD1. This CDR3 is 16 amino acids long. CDR1 and CDR2 from the germline V gene are SGHTA and FQGNSA. J was trimmed by 1 base and V by 1 base; bases with no gene match: 6. The CDR3 nucleotides are TGTGCCAGCAGCTTAGAAGGCAGGGGGCTATCCTACGAGCAGTACTTC. Its protein is CASSLEGRGLSYEQYF.

CDR3 amino acids: CASTRGEIGTEAFF. CDR3 DNA: TGTGCCAGCACTAGGGGTGAGATCGGCACTGAAGCTTTCTTT. The gene calls are TRBV7-3 and TRBJ1-1; tentatively, D is TRBD1 (5 bases). The V end was cut by 7 bases, the J end by 4 bases, with 16 bases between. CDR3 length: 14 amino acids. From germline, CDR1 is SGHTA and CDR2 FQGTGA.

This chain uses TRBV11-2 with TRBJ2-7; a possible D gene is TRBD1 (5 bases). Trimming took off 1 base at V and 7 bases at J, with 14 bases between the two ends. Germline V gives CDR1 SGHAT, CDR2 FQNNGV. This CDR3 comprises 14 residues. DNA for the CDR3: TGTGCCAGCAGCTTAGGTGCAGGGATGAGTGAGCAGTACTTC. It is translated as CASSLGAGMSEQYF. Full variable domain (outside the CDR3, taken from reference TRBV11-2 and TRBJ2-7): EAGVAQSPRYKIIEKRQSVAFWCNPISGHATLYWYQQILGQGPKLLIQFQNNGVVDDSQLPKDRFSAERLKGVDSTLKIQPAKLEDSAVYLCASSLGAGMSEQYFGPGTRLTVT.

This chain connects TRBV28 to TRBJ1-4, with 11 bases that match TRBD1. Germline V lookup: CDR1 MDHEN, CDR2 SYDVKM. Unmatched junction bases numbered 6, after V lost 5 bases and J lost 7 bases. The CDR3 is made up of 15 amino acids. For the CDR3, the DNA is TGTGCCAGCAGTCCACGGACAGGGGGCCGTGAAAAACTGTTTTTT. It yields the protein CASSPRTGGREKLFF.

V is TRBV2 and J is TRBJ1-2; no definite D call. Looked up from germline, CDR1 is SNHLY and CDR2 is FYNNEI. The CDR3 has 11 residues. Trimming removed 4 bases from V and 7 bases from J, with 7 bases in between. The CDR3 DNA sequence: TGTGCCAGCAGTGCTTCTGGTGGCTACACCTTC. It encodes CASSASGGYTF.

This chain connects TRBV2 to TRBJ2-7; TRBD1 matches 7 bases. V lost 0 bases and J lost 4; bases outside the gene matches: 6. The CDR3 covers 15 residues. The V gene's germline CDR1 is SNHLY and CDR2 FYNNEI. CDR3 residues: CASSEAGRGLYEQYF. In DNA form, the CDR3 reads TGTGCCAGCAGTGAAGCGGGAAGGGGGCTTTACGAGCAGTACTTC.

The gene calls are TRBV30 and TRBJ1-1; possible D gene TRBD1, 6 bases. Deletions cut 1 base from V and 1 base from J, with 10 bases between. Germline CDR1 GTSNPN, CDR2 SVGIG (reference sequence). This CDR3 region has 14 residues. As DNA, the CDR3 is TGTGCCTGGAGTGCGGACAGCCAGAACACTGAAGCTTTCTTT. Protein product: CAWSADSQNTEAFF.

The table lists this clone with a few counts. The chain combines TRBV5-4 with TRBJ2-1; TRBD1 matches at 8 bases. Germline V gene lookup returns CDR1 SGHNT and CDR2 YYREEE (reference sequence). The CDR3 runs 16 residues. The junction had 8 bases not matched to a gene; V was cut back by 4 bases and J by 2 bases. CDR3 sequence reads: CASSPGQGIPYNEQFF. The CDR3 nucleotides are TGTGCCAGCAGCCCTGGACAGGGAATCCCCTACAATGAGCAGTTCTTC.

By sample fraction, this clone is medium-sized. The chain uses TRBV11-2 and TRBJ1-4; 7 bases match TRBD1. The CDR3 length is 15 residues. Looked up from germline, CDR1 is SGHAT and CDR2 is FQNNGV. Germline trimming cut 3 bases from V and 10 bases from J; bases unmatched to any gene: 11. The CDR3 coding sequence is TGTGCCAGCAGCTTTACCGGGACAGAGGATGGAAAACTGTTTTTT. Translating it yields CASSFTGTEDGKLFF.